A single sample gave rise to the 24 T cell receptor beta chains below, sequenced in a study of blood T cell repertoires in COVID-19. TCRdb's table, derived via immunoSEQ multiplex PCR, lists solely in-frame clones and lacks some. The sample consists of about 44,000 clones, approximately 77% of them appearing once. Source material: peripheral blood. These receptor sequences come from a woman in her 70s with acute or convalescent COVID-19.

The CDR3 spells CASSSKTSTIPNQPQHF. In DNA, the CDR3 is TGTGCCAGCAGCTCGAAAACCTCTACGATCCCCAATCAGCCCCAGCATTTT. The genes are TRBV7-2 and TRBJ1-5; D is uncertain. Trimming took 4 bases from V and 3 from J, leaving 19 bases between them. The CDR3 totals 17 residues. Germline lookup yields CDR1 SGHTA and CDR2 FQGNSA. The full variable domain, its missing parts supplied by reference TRBV7-2 and TRBJ1-5, is GAGVSQSPSNKVTEKGKDVELRCDPISGHTALYWYRQSLGQGLEFLIYFQGNSAPDKSGLPSDRFSAERTGGSVSTLTIQRTQQEDSAVYLCASSSKTSTIPNQPQHFGDGTRLSIL.

The chain carries TRBV27 and TRBJ1-2, with 7 bases that match TRBD1. CDR1 is MNHEY and CDR2 is SMNVEV in the germline V gene (reference sequence). The ends lost 7 bases at V and 7 bases at J; junction bases unmatched: 6. This CDR3 has 12 amino acids. The CDR3 region has the DNA TGTGCCAGCAAGACAGGGTTGACTGGCTACACCTTC. Its translation is CASKTGLTGYTF.

The chain carries TRBV25-1 and TRBJ2-7, with a tentative D call TRBD2 (5 bases). Trimming took 7 bases from V and 6 from J, leaving 22 bases between them. CDR1 is MGHDK and CDR2 is SYGVNS in the germline V gene. There are 15 residues in the CDR3. DNA of the CDR3: TGTGCCAGCACCGAAGGAGGTCTCCTAGGTTTCGAGCAGTACTTC. Translation: CASTEGGLLGFEQYF.

The rearrangement links TRBV5-1 to TRBJ2-7; no definite D call. V gave up 0 bases and J gave up 4 bases, with 5 bases separating them. The CDR3 has 12 amino acids. Germline loops: CDR1 SGHRS, CDR2 YFSETQ. CDR3 nucleotides: TGCGCCAGCAGCTTGGGCACATACGAGCAGTACTTC. Residues: CASSLGTYEQYF.

This chain's CDR3 is CATSDSSGDEQYF. The CDR3 coding sequence is TGTGCCACCAGTGATTCGTCAGGGGACGAGCAGTACTTC. The chain joins TRBV24-1 to TRBJ2-7; the D gene is possibly TRBD1 (6 bases). Germline CDR1 is KGHDR and CDR2 is SFDVKD. The CDR3 extends over 13 amino acids. Trimming shortened V by 2 bases and J by 5 bases, and 9 bases separated the two germline ends.

This clone was detected a few times. The junction departs from germline at one end; a sequencing error may be responsible. CDR3 sequence reads: CASSPIPGTGFETQYF. In DNA form, the CDR3 reads TGTGCTAGCAGCCCTATTCCCGGGACAGGGTTCGAGACCCAGTACTTC. This chain uses TRBV7-7 with TRBJ2-5; 9 nucleotides line up with TRBD1. In germline, CDR1 is SSHAT, CDR2 FNYEAQ (reference sequence). The CDR3 contains 16 residues.

The chain employs TRBV5-4 and TRBJ2-1, with 8 bases aligning to TRBD1. This CDR3 has 18 amino acids. Germline-derived CDR1 and CDR2 are SGHNT and YYREEE (reference sequence). After removal of 4 bases from V and 7 bases from J, the junction contained 19 bases not matched to a gene. The CDR3 DNA reads TGTGCCAGCAGCCCGGTCAGGGGGCGCAGGGGCGGGTTGAATGAGCAGTTCTTC. Translation gives CASSPVRGRRGGLNEQFF.

This chain joins TRBV6-2 or TRBV6-3 and TRBJ1-2; 8 bases are shared with TRBD1. Germline V CDR1 and CDR2: MNHEY, SVGEGT. After removal of 5 bases from V and 7 bases from J, the junction contained 15 bases not matched to a gene. The CDR3 spans 16 residues. The CDR3 DNA sequence: TGTGCCAGCAGTCTTCTCCCTCAGACAGGGGACATTGGCTACACCTTC. Amino acid sequence: CASSLLPQTGDIGYTF.

The chain joins TRBV6-5 to TRBJ2-7, with D possibly matching TRBD2 (5 bases). Germline V gene lookup returns CDR1 MNHEY and CDR2 SVGAGI. V gave up 6 bases and J gave up 0 bases, with 9 bases separating them. The CDR3 is 13 residues long. The CDR3 region is CASRLTSSYEQYF. The CDR3 DNA is TGTGCCAGCAGACTTACTAGCTCCTACGAGCAGTACTTC.

This chain connects TRBV7-9 to TRBJ2-3; D is perhaps TRBD2 (5 bases). V lost 5 bases, J lost 6 bases, and 18 bases lay in between. This CDR3 contains 15 residues. The germline V gene has CDR1 SEHNR and CDR2 FQNEAQ (reference sequence). The CDR3 here is CASSLLGSGRDTQYF. In DNA, the CDR3 is TGTGCCAGCAGCCTACTAGGGTCAGGAAGGGATACGCAGTATTTT.

V and J are TRBV24-1 and TRBJ1-5; no reliable D call. This CDR3 has 15 residues. CDR1 is KGHDR and CDR2 is SFDVKD in the germline V gene. The V end lost 5 bases, the J end lost 0 bases, and 10 bases lay between the germline ends. As DNA, the CDR3 is TGTGCCACCAGTGGTTCGGTTTATAGCAATCAGCCCCAGCATTTT. It encodes CATSGSVYSNQPQHF.

CDR3 amino acids: CASSHDRENIQYF. The CDR3 nucleotides read TGTGCCAGCAGCCACGACAGGGAAAACATTCAGTACTTC. This chain joins TRBV28 and TRBJ2-4; 7 bases line up with TRBD1. V shed 6 bases and J 5 bases; nucleotides not matched to a gene: 4. This CDR3 is 13 amino acids long. Germline CDR1 reads MDHEN; CDR2 reads SYDVKM.

The J gene is TRBJ2-7, the V gene TRBV6-7, with a possible D match to TRBD1 (5 bases). TRBV6-7 is sorted into the ORF group, with uncertain function. The CDR3 contains 14 residues. Between the trimmed V and J ends, which lost 10 bases and 1 base, there was a span of 17 bases. The CDR3, as DNA: TGTGCCACCTTATCCTTAGGGGATTCCTACGAGCAGTACTTC. Protein: CATLSLGDSYEQYF.

This chain joins TRBV9 and TRBJ2-7, with 12 positions matching TRBD1. CDR3 size: 19 residues. Germline V gives CDR1 SGDLS, CDR2 YYNGEE. V lost 0 bases and J lost 4; bases outside the gene matches: 14. CDR3 sequence: CASSVGVGTGGGLGYEQYF. Written as DNA, the CDR3 is TGTGCCAGCAGCGTAGGGGTAGGGACAGGGGGCGGATTGGGATACGAGCAGTACTTC.

This clone occurred once. This chain joins TRBV28 and TRBJ2-1; TRBD2 matches 10 bases. CDR3 length: 17 residues. The germline gives CDR1 MDHEN, CDR2 SYDVKM. V lost 5 bases and J lost 0; bases outside the gene matches: 7. CDR3 region: CASSPTSGVSSYNEQFF. The CDR3 DNA is TGTGCCAGCAGTCCCACTAGCGGGGTCAGCTCCTACAATGAGCAGTTCTTC.

This CDR3 reads CSVGQGKETQYF. CDR3 bases: TGCAGCGTTGGGCAGGGGAAAGAGACCCAGTACTTC. This chain connects TRBV29-1 to TRBJ2-5, with D tentatively TRBD1 (6 bases). The CDR3 extends over 12 amino acids. V lost 4 bases to trimming and J lost 3 bases, with 9 bases between them. Germline values: CDR1 SQVTM, CDR2 ANQGSEA.

The chain couples TRBV28 to TRBJ1-5, with 10 bases aligning to TRBD1. The germline CDR1 and CDR2 sequences are MDHEN and SYDVKM. This CDR3 contains 15 residues. Trimming cost V 8 bases and J 4 bases; bases outside gene matches: 8. The CDR3 protein is CASGIGTGANQPQHF. CDR3 coding DNA: TGTGCCAGCGGAATCGGGACAGGGGCTAATCAGCCCCAGCATTTT.

This clone was observed a single time. The V and J genes are TRBV6-5 and TRBJ1-1; 8 bases are shared with TRBD1. CDR3 size: 15 residues. The ends lost 0 bases at V and 3 bases at J; junction bases unmatched: 3. The germline CDR1 and CDR2 sequences are MNHEY and SVGAGI. CDR3: CASSYSTGAHTEAFF. The CDR3 nucleotides read TGTGCCAGCAGTTACTCGACAGGGGCCCACACTGAAGCTTTCTTT.

This chain uses TRBV19 with TRBJ2-7; 16 bases are shared with TRBD2. CDR3 length: 16 residues. The J segment lost 5 bases and the V segment lost 6 bases, leaving 7 bases of the junction unmatched. The germline CDR1 and CDR2 sequences are LNHDA and SQIVND (reference sequence). The CDR3 DNA reads TGTGCCAGTAGGCCGGGACTAGCGGGAGGGCGAGACGAGCAGTACTTC. Amino acid sequence: CASRPGLAGGRDEQYF.

The chain is built from TRBV15 and TRBJ2-7, with no clear D. The germline V and J ends were trimmed by 0 bases and 0 bases, with 6 bases remaining between them. This CDR3 contains 14 residues. Germline V gives CDR1 LNHNV, CDR2 YYDKDF (reference sequence). The CDR3 DNA follows: TGTGCCACCAGCAGAGAAACTATCTCCTACGAGCAGTACTTC. The encoded protein is CATSRETISYEQYF.

The V and J genes are TRBV5-8 and TRBJ1-6; maybe TRBD1 (5 bases). The CDR3 covers 15 residues. Germline values: CDR1 SGHTS, CDR2 YDEGEE. V dropped 1 base and J dropped 9 bases, with 14 bases sitting between them. CDR3 residues: CASSLRNRLRSPLHF. The CDR3 DNA follows: TGTGCCAGCAGCTTGCGGAACAGGTTACGTTCACCCCTCCACTTT.

The chain is built from TRBV2 and TRBJ1-2; TRBD1 agrees at 7 bases. The junction had 8 bases not matched to a gene; V was cut back by 0 bases and J by 4 bases. Germline CDR1 SNHLY, CDR2 FYNNEI. The CDR3 loop spans 16 amino acids. CDR3 sequence reads: CASSEAAAGQRYGYTF. DNA of the CDR3: TGTGCCAGCAGTGAAGCGGCGGCGGGACAGCGCTATGGCTACACCTTC.

This chain uses TRBV9 with TRBJ1-3; D remains ambiguous. The germline V and J ends were trimmed by 2 bases and 0 bases, with 15 bases remaining between them. CDR1 and CDR2 from the germline V gene are SGDLS and YYNGEE. The CDR3 is 17 amino acids. CDR3 sequence reads: CASSVTPGTGSGNTIYF. The CDR3, as DNA: TGTGCCAGCAGCGTCACCCCGGGAACTGGCTCTGGAAACACCATATATTTT. Based on the CDR3 plus reference TRBV9 and TRBJ1-3, the full variable domain is DSGVTQTPKHLITATGQRVTLRCSPRSGDLSVYWYQQSLDQGLQFLIQYYNGEERAKGNILERFSAQQFPDLHSELNLSSLELGDSALYFCASSVTPGTGSGNTIYFGEGSWLTVV.

The chain uses TRBV14 and TRBJ1-1, with D possibly matching TRBD1 (5 bases). Trimming shortened V by 0 bases and J by 10 bases, and 12 bases separated the two germline ends. Germline CDR1 reads SGHDN; CDR2 reads FVKESK. This CDR3 has 13 amino acids. The CDR3 DNA follows: TGTGCCAGCAGCCAAGAGCTGGACACGGGAGCTTTCTTT. Amino acids: CASSQELDTGAFF.